A single sample gave rise to the 23 T cell receptor beta chains below, sequenced in a study of ipilimumab plus nivolumab after autologous stem cell transplantation (dated by TCRdb to the early 2020s). Receptor amplification or capture employed the immunoSEQ multiplex PCR assay. The table comes from immuneACCESS by way of TCRdb, which keeps in-frame sequences with V and J called. Part of the clones is missing from these tables; in studies checked, under half for an unresolved V gene and the rest for unknown reasons. This sample holds 9,500 to 15,000 clones; 69% were observed only once. Of the sample, over 25% is held by the ten largest clones. The input for sequencing was PBMCs, taken in a trial of ipilimumab plus nivolumab as post-transplant consolidation. These receptors were taken from a male donor with diffuse large B-cell lymphoma.

This clone appeared once. The chain employs TRBV13 and TRBJ2-5; D is undetermined. V lost 3 bases and J 2 bases, leaving 10 bases between the germline ends. CDR1 is PRHDT and CDR2 is FYEKMQ in the germline V gene (reference sequence). The CDR3 is made up of 14 amino acids. The CDR3 loop is CASSFHGPQETQYF. The DNA of the CDR3 is TGTGCCAGCAGCTTCCACGGACCTCAAGAGACCCAGTACTTC. Full variable domain (rest looked up from reference TRBV13 and TRBJ2-5): AAGVIQSPRHLIKEKRETATLKCYPIPRHDTVYWYQQGPGQDPQFLISFYEKMQSDKGSIPDRFSAQQFSDYHSELNMSSLELGDSALYFCASSFHGPQETQYFGPGTRLLVL.

The chain combines TRBV25-1 with TRBJ1-6, with D tentatively TRBD1 (5 bases). The V end lost 10 bases, the J end lost 10 bases, and 17 bases lay between the germline ends. CDR1 is MGHDK and CDR2 is SYGVNS in the germline V gene. The length of the CDR3 is 13 residues. DNA of the CDR3: TGTGCCATCCAAGGCCCGGGGGACTCACCCCTCCACTTT. This gives the protein CAIQGPGDSPLHF.

The chain joins TRBV2 to TRBJ2-5; D remains ambiguous. The V gene's germline CDR1 is SNHLY and CDR2 FYNNEI. The CDR3 has 11 amino acids. V gave up 10 bases and J gave up 0 bases, with 6 bases separating them. The CDR3: CATVDQETQYF. The CDR3 coding sequence is TGTGCCACCGTAGACCAAGAGACCCAGTACTTC. Full variable domain (rest looked up from reference TRBV2 and TRBJ2-5): EPEVTQTPSHQVTQMGQEVILRCVPISNHLYFYWYRQILGQKVEFLVSFYNNEISEKSEIFDDQFSVERPDGSNFTLKIRSTKLEDSAMYFCATVDQETQYFGPGTRLLVL.

V is TRBV20-1 and J is TRBJ2-1, with D perhaps being TRBD1 or TRBD2 (5 bases each). The CDR3 totals 11 residues. Per the germline V gene, CDR1 is DFQATT and CDR2 is SNEGSKA (reference sequence). Trimming removed 3 bases at V and 10 bases at J, with 10 bases between. The CDR3 protein is CSASLGREQFF. Here the CDR3 DNA reads TGCAGTGCTAGTTTGGGACGGGAGCAGTTCTTC.

This clone was counted ten times or more. The sample has other DNA sequences that encode this CDR3 too. This chain links TRBV9 with TRBJ1-4, with TRBD1 as a possible D gene (5 bases). The CDR3 spans 15 residues. V lost 0 bases and J 3 bases, leaving 9 bases between the germline ends. CDR1 and CDR2 (germline): SGDLS, YYNGEE. CDR3 sequence reads: CASSVDGTPNEKLFF. As DNA, the CDR3 is TGTGCCAGCAGCGTAGATGGGACGCCTAATGAAAAACTGTTTTTT.

This clone was counted only a few times. The V call is TRBV6-5, the J call TRBJ1-2; no clear D. V lost 6 bases and J 4 bases, leaving 6 bases between the germline ends. The germline gives CDR1 MNHEY, CDR2 SVGAGI. The CDR3 consists of 11 residues. CDR3 sequence (DNA): TGTGCCAGCAGCAACAGCTATGGCTACACCTTC. Encoded protein: CASSNSYGYTF.

This clone is medium-sized within its sample. J is TRBJ1-1 and V is TRBV9; D gene uncertain. CDR3 length equals 11 residues. CDR1 and CDR2 (germline): SGDLS, YYNGEE. The V gene lost 4 bases and the J gene lost 4 bases, with 5 bases spanning the gap. The CDR3 loop is CASSRVTEAFF. The CDR3 DNA follows: TGTGCCAGCAGCCGGGTCACTGAAGCTTTCTTT.

CDR3 in amino acids: CASSLAGEGNSPLHF. The DNA of the CDR3 is TGCGCCAGCAGCTTGGCAGGAGAAGGTAATTCACCCCTCCACTTT. The chain employs TRBV5-1 and TRBJ1-6; D is undetermined. In germline, CDR1 is SGHRS, CDR2 YFSETQ. The CDR3 has 15 residues. Deletions cut 0 bases from V and 6 bases from J, with 10 bases between.

This clone has only a few counts. The gene calls are TRBV2 and TRBJ1-4, with 10 positions matching TRBD1. Losses at the gene ends were 5 bases for V and 8 bases for J; bases not matched to a gene: 8. Germline loops: CDR1 SNHLY, CDR2 FYNNEI. This CDR3 comprises 15 residues. CDR3 protein: CASSQGTGVEEKLFF. CDR3 DNA: TGTGCCAGCAGTCAGGGGACAGGGGTGGAGGAAAAACTGTTTTTT.

The count of this clone is one. The genes are TRBV5-6 and TRBJ2-7; D is uncertain. The CDR3 has 14 residues. Trimming removed 4 bases at V and 0 bases at J, with 11 bases between. Germline lookup yields CDR1 SGHDT and CDR2 YYEEEE. The DNA of the CDR3 is TGTGCCAGCAGCCTGGCCTTGAGCTCCTACGAGCAGTACTTC. Translating it yields CASSLALSSYEQYF.

The J gene is TRBJ1-4, the V gene TRBV7-9, with 8 nucleotides matching TRBD1. This CDR3 is built from 13 residues. The V and J ends lost 5 bases and 8 bases, in that order; junction bases with no gene match: 4. CDR1 and CDR2 from the germline V gene are SEHNR and FQNEAQ (reference sequence). The CDR3, as DNA: TGTGCCAGCAGCGCAGGGGGCGGGGAAAAACTGTTTTTT. Amino acid sequence: CASSAGGGEKLFF.

The chain carries TRBV2 and TRBJ2-1; weak D call: TRBD2 (7 bases). V was clipped by 6 bases and J by 9 bases, with 12 bases between them. CDR3 length: 12 residues. Per the germline V gene, CDR1 is SNHLY and CDR2 is FYNNEI. CDR3 sequence reads: CASRGGGGEQFF. The CDR3 nucleotides read TGTGCCAGCAGGGGAGGGGGAGGTGAGCAGTTCTTC.

The CDR3 region is CASSLGQVYQETQYF. DNA for the CDR3: TGCGCCAGCAGCTTGGGACAGGTGTACCAAGAGACCCAGTACTTC. The chain employs TRBV5-1 and TRBJ2-5, with D perhaps matching TRBD1 (6 bases). From germline, CDR1 is SGHRS and CDR2 YFSETQ. The V gene lost 0 bases and the J gene lost 0 bases, with 9 bases spanning the gap. The CDR3 is 15 residues long.

This clone was picked up one time. This rearrangement joins TRBV6-5 to TRBJ2-7; 13 bases agree with TRBD2. This CDR3 spans 15 amino acids. Germline loops: CDR1 MNHEY, CDR2 SVGAGI. With V trimmed by 6 bases and J by 6 bases, 8 bases remained unmatched. CDR3 residues: CASSVGTSGISEQYF. Here the CDR3 DNA reads TGTGCCAGCAGCGTCGGGACTAGCGGGATTTCCGAGCAGTACTTC.

The V call is TRBV19, the J call TRBJ1-1; TRBD1 agrees at 9 bases. Germline trimming cut 5 bases from V and 5 bases from J; bases unmatched to any gene: 9. The CDR3 consists of 15 residues. Germline values: CDR1 LNHDA, CDR2 SQIVND (reference sequence). The CDR3 coding sequence is TGTGCCAGTAGTTCTCCGGGACAGGGAAATACTGAAGCTTTCTTT. Amino acid sequence: CASSSPGQGNTEAFF.

There are a few counts of this clone. CDR3 DNA: TGCGCCAGCAGCTTGGAGGCAGGGCCCTCCTACAATGAGCAGTTCTTC. Amino acids: CASSLEAGPSYNEQFF. The rearrangement joins TRBV5-1 to TRBJ2-1, with D perhaps matching TRBD1 (5 bases). V was shortened by 0 bases and J by 0 bases, with 10 bases between the two germline ends. Germline V gene lookup returns CDR1 SGHRS and CDR2 YFSETQ. The CDR3 extends over 16 amino acids.

The chain combines TRBV7-9 with TRBJ2-2; weak D call: TRBD2 (5 bases). V gave up 0 bases and J gave up 7 bases, with 9 bases separating them. This CDR3 contains 14 residues. The germline gives CDR1 SEHNR, CDR2 FQNEAQ (reference sequence). CDR3 coding DNA: TGTGCCAGCAGCTTAGCGTGGGAGTACGGGGAGCTGTTTTTT. This gives the protein CASSLAWEYGELFF.

This clone is medium-sized by share. The chain carries TRBV19 and TRBJ1-4; D is unclear. Germline CDR1 LNHDA, CDR2 SQIVND (reference sequence). V was shortened by 5 bases and J by 11 bases, with 15 bases between the two germline ends. CDR3 length: 13 residues. For the CDR3, the DNA is TGTGCCAGTAGTCCCGGACTAAAATGGAAACTGTTTTTT. The encoded protein is CASSPGLKWKLFF. Supplemented by reference TRBV19 and TRBJ1-4, the full variable domain reads DGGITQSPKYLFRKEGQNVTLSCEQNLNHDAMYWYRQDPGQGLRLIYYSQIVNDFQKGDIAEGYSVSREKKESFPLTVTSAQKNPTAFYLCASSPGLKWKLFFGSGTQLSVL.

The rearrangement links TRBV29-1 to TRBJ1-2; 7 nucleotides agree with TRBD1. The germline V gene has CDR1 SQVTM and CDR2 ANQGSEA. V shed 1 base, J shed 7 bases, and the junction held 15 bases outside the gene matches. The length of the CDR3 is 16 residues. CDR3 residues: CSVEGAGGNPGAGYTF. The DNA of the CDR3 is TGCAGCGTTGAAGGTGCAGGGGGGAACCCGGGGGCTGGCTACACCTTC.

This clone was observed once. This chain joins TRBV27 and TRBJ2-1; D could derive from TRBD1 or TRBD2 (7 bases each). The CDR3 consists of 14 residues. Looked up from germline, CDR1 is MNHEY and CDR2 is SMNVEV (reference sequence). Trimming stripped 6 bases from V and 3 bases from J, with 12 bases between. CDR3 DNA sequence: TGTGCCAGCAGGGGGGGGGACAGCTACAATGAGCAGTTCTTC. Translation: CASRGGDSYNEQFF.

The chain employs TRBV5-1 and TRBJ2-3; TRBD1 agrees at 9 bases. The CDR3 loop spans 16 amino acids. Trimming removed 2 bases from V and 1 base from J; junction bases left unmatched: 5. Per the germline V gene, CDR1 is SGHRS and CDR2 is YFSETQ. In DNA form, the CDR3 reads TGCGCCAGCAGCTTCGGGGGACAGGGCGGCACAGATACGCAGTATTTT. Translated: CASSFGGQGGTDTQYF.

The rearrangement uses TRBV5-6 and TRBJ2-7, with 7 positions matching TRBD2. The CDR3 covers 13 residues. Trimming removed 0 bases from V and 6 bases from J; junction bases left unmatched: 3. CDR1 is SGHDT and CDR2 is YYEEEE in the germline V gene. The CDR3 nucleotides read TGTGCCAGCAGCTTGGCTAGCGGAAGCGAGCAGTACTTC. Its translation is CASSLASGSEQYF.

V usage is TRBV2 and J usage is TRBJ2-7, with 7 bases identical to TRBD1. Trimming took 9 bases from V and 4 from J; bases not matched to a gene: 12. The length of the CDR3 is 14 residues. Germline CDR1 reads SNHLY; CDR2 reads FYNNEI. The CDR3 reads CASAPQGSSYEQYF. CDR3 DNA sequence: TGTGCCAGTGCGCCACAGGGGTCCTCTTACGAGCAGTACTTC.